This T cell receptor (beta chain) was identified in a study of shared clonotypes between healthy human individuals. As defined, naive CD8 cells were CD45RO-negative and positively selected for CCR7, with terminally differentiated effector memory CD45RA+ cells excluded. V shed 8 bases, J shed 0 bases, and the junction held 6 bases outside the gene matches. There are 14 residues in the CDR3. CDR1 is PRHDT, CDR2 FYEKMQ, per germline (reference sequence). The protocol was immunoSEQ multiplex PCR, while the TCRdb copy is restricted to in-frame clones and leaves out a portion. This table holds 750,000 to 1,000,000 clones, more than 85% found once.

The source of this sequence is a man aged 25 to 40 in good health. Sequencing input: naive CD8+ T cells sorted from blood. V usage is TRBV13 and J usage is TRBJ2-7; 8 bases line up with TRBD2. In DNA form, the CDR3 reads TGTGCCAGCTCCTTAGCGGGGACCTCCTACGAGCAGTACTTC. It codes for CASSLAGTSYEQYF.